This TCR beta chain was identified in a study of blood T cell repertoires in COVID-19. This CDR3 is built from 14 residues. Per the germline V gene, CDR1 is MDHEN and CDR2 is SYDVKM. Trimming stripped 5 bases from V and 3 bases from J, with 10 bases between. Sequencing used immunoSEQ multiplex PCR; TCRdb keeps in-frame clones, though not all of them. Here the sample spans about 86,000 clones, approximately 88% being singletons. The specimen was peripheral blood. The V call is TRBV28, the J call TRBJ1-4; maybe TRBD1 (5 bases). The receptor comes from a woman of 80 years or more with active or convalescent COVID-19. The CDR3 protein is CASSDGGANEKLFF. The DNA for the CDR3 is TGTGCCAGCAGTGACGGGGGGGCTAATGAAAAACTGTTTTTT.